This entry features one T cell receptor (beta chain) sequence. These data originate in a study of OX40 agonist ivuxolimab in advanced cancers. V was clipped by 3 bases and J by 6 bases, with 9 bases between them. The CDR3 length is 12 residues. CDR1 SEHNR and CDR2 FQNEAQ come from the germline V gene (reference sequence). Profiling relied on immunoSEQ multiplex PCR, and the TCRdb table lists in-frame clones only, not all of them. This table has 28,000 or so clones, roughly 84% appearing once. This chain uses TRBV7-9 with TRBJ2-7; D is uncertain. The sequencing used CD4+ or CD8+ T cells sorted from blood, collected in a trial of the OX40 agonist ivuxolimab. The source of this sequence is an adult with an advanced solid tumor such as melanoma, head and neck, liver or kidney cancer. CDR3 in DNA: TGTGCCAGCAGCTTTGGCAGAACCGAGCAGTACTTC. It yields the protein CASSFGRTEQYF.